The rows below give T cell receptor beta chains drawn from one sample of a study of blood T cell repertoires in COVID-19. Some clones are missing from TCRdb's copy, which holds only in-frame ones; the method was immunoSEQ multiplex PCR. The sample yields more than 95,000 clones, over 75% seen once. Sequencing input: peripheral blood. These receptors originate from a man aged 45 to 65 with acute or convalescent COVID-19. CDR3s include the opening cysteine and the closing phenylalanine or tryptophan. The order of the fields is CDR3 protein, CDR3 DNA, clone size, V gene, D gene, J gene. A D gene is named only where the DNA matches it firmly. Size values are once, few and many counts, or a class for expanded clones, and some rows have none.

CDR3 protein: CASSSESGTPSGTEAFF
CDR3 DNA: TGCGCCAGCAGCTCGGAAAGCGGCACACCCTCTGGCACTGAAGCTTTCTTT
clone size: .
V gene: TRBV5-1
D gene: .
J gene: TRBJ1-1

CDR3 protein: CASSFITGKIGYEQYF
CDR3 DNA: TGTGCCAGCAGCTTCATTACAGGGAAGATAGGGTACGAGCAGTACTTC
clone size: .
V gene: TRBV7-2
D gene: .
J gene: TRBJ2-7

CDR3 protein: CASSLSAGMNTEAFF
CDR3 DNA: TGTGCCAGCAGTTTATCTGCAGGGATGAACACTGAAGCTTTCTTT
clone size: .
V gene: TRBV27
D gene: .
J gene: TRBJ1-1

CDR3 protein: CASSLTTARELFF
CDR3 DNA: TGTGCCAGCAGTCTAACGACAGCCAGGGAGCTGTTTTTT
clone size: once
V gene: TRBV27
D gene: .
J gene: TRBJ2-2

CDR3 protein: CASSVGGGGYQPQHF
CDR3 DNA: TGTGCCAGCAGCGTAGGAGGGGGGGGGTATCAGCCCCAGCATTTT
clone size: .
V gene: TRBV9
D gene: .
J gene: TRBJ1-5

CDR3 protein: CASSSTGGYEQYF
CDR3 DNA: TGTGCCAGCAGTTCCACAGGGGGCTACGAGCAGTACTTC
clone size: .
V gene: TRBV27
D gene: TRBD1
J gene: TRBJ2-7

CDR3 protein: CASSQDLGGSYEQYF
CDR3 DNA: TGTGCCAGCAGCCAAGATCTAGGGGGCTCCTACGAGCAGTACTTC
clone size: .
V gene: TRBV4-2
D gene: .
J gene: TRBJ2-7

CDR3 protein: CASSSSRGDIQYF
CDR3 DNA: TGTGCCAGCTCATCATCCCGGGGGGACATTCAGTACTTC
clone size: few
V gene: TRBV18
D gene: TRBD2
J gene: TRBJ2-4

CDR3 protein: CASSSRHGTGANYGYTF
CDR3 DNA: TGTGCCAGCAGCTCGCGGCACGGGACAGGAGCTAACTATGGCTACACCTTC
clone size: .
V gene: TRBV11-2
D gene: TRBD1
J gene: TRBJ1-2

CDR3 protein: CASSSRQGASNEQFF
CDR3 DNA: TGTGCCAGCAGCTCAAGACAGGGGGCTAGCAATGAGCAGTTCTTC
clone size: .
V gene: TRBV11-3
D gene: TRBD1
J gene: TRBJ2-1

CDR3 protein: CSSPQGASTDTQYF
CDR3 DNA: TGCAGCTCCCCACAGGGGGCGAGCACAGATACGCAGTATTTT
clone size: .
V gene: TRBV29-1
D gene: TRBD1
J gene: TRBJ2-3

CDR3 protein: CASNRGADTGELFF
CDR3 DNA: TGTGCCAGTAACCGGGGGGCGGACACCGGGGAGCTGTTTTTT
clone size: .
V gene: TRBV19
D gene: .
J gene: TRBJ2-2

CDR3 protein: CASRDVYIGGSYTF
CDR3 DNA: TGTGCCAGCAGGGACGTTTATATAGGAGGGAGCTACACCTTC
clone size: .
V gene: TRBV27
D gene: .
J gene: TRBJ1-2

CDR3 protein: CASSWLDRDNTEAFF
CDR3 DNA: TGTGCCAGCAGCTGGCTGGACAGGGACAACACTGAAGCTTTCTTT
clone size: .
V gene: TRBV5-5
D gene: TRBD1
J gene: TRBJ1-1

CDR3 protein: CASGTFSGPRETQYF
CDR3 DNA: TGTGCTAGTGGTACATTTAGCGGACCCAGGGAGACCCAGTACTTC
clone size: .
V gene: TRBV12-5
D gene: .
J gene: TRBJ2-5